The clone carrying this T cell receptor beta chain has only a few counts. The data stem from a study of blood T cell repertoires in COVID-19. Participants spanned ages about 18 to 95 years and resided in about two dozen US areas. Participants had their cohort set by participant-reported clinical history. The germline V gene encodes CDR1 KGHSY and CDR2 FQNENV. This CDR3 is built from 14 residues. Trimming took off 5 bases at V and 4 bases at J, with 11 bases between the two ends. Assay used: immunoSEQ multiplex PCR; TCRdb lists only in-frame clones, some missing. The table records around 250,000 clones, about four fifths of them present only once.

This sequence originates from a man aged 35 to 55 who had been exposed to COVID-19. Sequenced: PBMCs or T cells enriched from blood (not recorded which). The J gene is TRBJ2-2, the V gene TRBV16; D unresolved. CDR3 in amino acids: CASSKGVATGELFF. The CDR3 region has the DNA TGTGCCAGCAGCAAAGGAGTAGCCACCGGGGAGCTGTTTTTT.